This TCR beta chain was found in a study of OX40 agonist ivuxolimab in advanced cancers. Study as a whole: Aged roughly 20 to 85 with a mean of approximately 57 years, they were more than 80% male. Enrollees could have had prior anti-PD-1, anti-PD-L1 or anti-CTLA-4 therapy, which under 50% had received. Study-level findings and limits: Near-lowest levels of clonal expansion characterized partial responders at 0.1-3.0 mg/kg. Nonresponders included some who also had low normalized T-cell clonal expansion.

About this clone itself: Its matching antigen is unknown.

Germline loops: CDR1 SGHDT, CDR2 YYEEEE. With 3 bases clipped from V and 5 bases from J, the junction kept 11 bases outside the gene matches. The CDR3 spans 15 residues. Produced via immunoSEQ multiplex PCR; TCRdb's table is partial and in-frame only. The repertoire has roughly 92,000 clones, 80% to 95% of them found once; the top ten carry about 3.4%. The TCR originated in an adult with an advanced solid tumor such as melanoma, head and neck, liver or kidney cancer. This chain connects TRBV5-6 to TRBJ2-7, with TRBD2 identical over 7 bases. This specimen was CD4+ or CD8+ T cells sorted from blood, taken in a trial of the OX40 agonist ivuxolimab. The CDR3 loop is CASSYLAGEFHEQYF. The CDR3 region has the DNA TGTGCCAGCAGCTATTTAGCGGGTGAGTTCCACGAGCAGTACTTC.